This record covers a single T cell receptor beta chain. Its antigen is unknown. The data derive from a study of radiotherapy plus CTLA-4 blockade in lung cancer. Whole-study context: In about 20% of patients, objective responses were seen; about 30% had disease control.

Findings and caveats of the study: The best prediction of response reportedly came from early blood T cell clone dynamics, with interferon-beta. After treatment with radiotherapy plus ipilimumab, TCR clones that came from the tumor expanded in blood.

Clones were sequenced by immunoSEQ multiplex PCR, and TCRdb holds only the in-frame ones, with some missing. The table has about 87,000 clones, around nine tenths seen once. Those patients who had chemo-refractory metastatic non-small-cell lung cancer were given focal radiation along with CTLA-4 blockade through ipilimumab. The CDR3 length is 15 residues. In germline, CDR1 is MNHEY, CDR2 SMNVEV (reference sequence). Trimming took off 10 bases at V and 0 bases at J, with 18 bases between the two ends. The origin of this receptor is a human donor with non-small cell lung cancer that progressed on radiotherapy plus ipilimumab. The sequences come from peripheral blood, collected from a patient treated with radiotherapy plus ipilimumab. V gene TRBV27 combines with J gene TRBJ1-1, with D perhaps TRBD1 (6 bases). The CDR3 DNA is TGTGCCACCCGCGAACAGGGAAACATGAACACTGAAGCTTTCTTT. This codes for CATREQGNMNTEAFF.